This T cell receptor beta chain came from a study of early stage breast cancer tumors. Produced via immunoSEQ multiplex PCR; TCRdb's table is partial and in-frame only. The table has tens of thousands of clones, about three fifths seen once. Germline CDR1 SGHNT, CDR2 YENEEA. The CDR3 runs to 15 residues. V trimming: 4 bases; J trimming: 6 bases; junction bases outside the gene matches: 7. The origin of this receptor is a person aged 50-59 years with breast cancer. The rearrangement joins TRBV11-3 to TRBJ2-2; 8 bases fit TRBD1. What was sequenced was breast tumor tissue. The CDR3 reads CASSSRTGKAGELFF. CDR3 DNA: TGTGCCAGCAGCTCCAGGACAGGGAAGGCCGGGGAGCTGTTTTTT.